This T cell receptor (beta chain) was profiled in a study of T cell responses to AZD1222 COVID-19 vaccine (dated by TCRdb to 2020 to 2022). General notes on the study: TCR sequencing covered more than 230 trial participants: 200 to 220 given two doses of AZD1222 and around 26 given two doses of MenACWY control vaccine. Trial participants were enrolled by age into subgroups of 18-55, 56-69 and 70-plus years, and roughly 150, 30 and 60 TCR-sequenced participants, respectively, were included in these subgroups. Beyond this particular receptor, the publication reports: Participants were mostly white British and included more females than males, and it was suggested by the authors that clonal diversity may have been underestimated. In the small 56-69-year group, the increase in depth fell short of significance, most likely because of low power. CD4 TCRs associated with the vaccine covered the entire spike protein, and the dominant responses were in regions 160-218 and 743-854. Reportedly, almost half of the unique spike-specific TCRs recognized epitopes lying outside the regions that are mutated in the B.1.351 and B.1.1.7 variants. Spike-specific TCR breadth and depth rose significantly after two AZD1222 doses compared with day 0 and with MenACWY recipients. Because no day 14 peak-response samples were available, the repertoires could be characterized only after the peak T cell response. Conclusions about previously exposed vaccinees are limited because only six or seven AZD1222 recipients were SARS-CoV-2 seropositive at baseline.

The CDR3 regions of human TCRbeta chains were analyzed by immunosequencing. The authors' pipeline ran thus. TCRs in the repertoires were matched against a reference library of SARS-CoV-2-specific TCRs that had been generated with the MIRA antigen-specificity platform. Breadth was defined as the fraction of unique TCRs that were SARS-CoV-2-associated, and depth was defined as the fraction of total T cells that were SARS-CoV-2-associated. Using the MIRA data, each spike-specific TCR was assigned both to the spike region to which the TCR was reactive and to a CD4 or CD8 class. Log10-transformed breadth and depth values were compared by one-way ANOVA with Sidak's multiple comparisons tests. This immuneACCESS table, as held by TCRdb, lists in-frame sequences with V and J called but not all clones. Of the missing ones, under half trace to an unresolved V gene in checked studies; the others have no known cause. V, J and clone size derive from that table, while D and trimming were established from the DNA sequence. This sample is represented by nearly 90,000 clones; around 88% of them were singletons. In total, the top ten clones hold about a tenth of the sample.

The germline V and J ends show losses of 5 bases and 2 bases respectively, and no gene match explains 5 bases of the junction. CDR1 and CDR2, per the germline V gene (reference sequence), are MNHEY and SMNVEV. CDR3 length: 15 amino acids, cysteine to phenylalanine. This entry keeps only the CDR3 DNA: 45 bases, framed from base 1. Worth noting for this clone: Its cognate antigen has yet to be identified. Within one base of it there is no much larger clone, and no base qualities were kept.

The sample's time point label, in plain terms: baseline before first vaccination. Explained via the paper, the treatment or condition label denotes: meningococcal conjugate vaccine given as trial control. The vaccinee samples were drawn from two UK trials, COV001 and COV002, one of which was a single-blind randomized controlled phase 2/3 trial testing AZD1222 (ChAdOx1 nCoV-19) in healthy adults. For TCRbeta chain sequencing, PBMC samples were collected from trial participants at day 0 and at day 28 after the second dose. The V and J genes are TRBV27 and TRBJ2-2; 7 bases in the junction line up with TRBD1. Sequencing was performed on peripheral blood, taken on day 0 of MenACWY control vaccination. The TCR was taken from an adult in good health. The CDR3 amino acid sequence is: CASSVGQHNTGELFF. The DNA sequence is as follows: TGTGCCAGCAGTGTGGGACAGCATAACACCGGGGAGCTGTTTTTT.